These 27 T cell receptor beta chains were all obtained from the same sample, sequenced in a study of CD8+ T cells in alopecia areata (dated by TCRdb to the late 2010s). This specimen's time point label, per the study, means: baseline before oral tofacitinib. Library generation was performed with the immunoSEQ multiplex PCR assay. For TCR sequencing, RNA was extracted from every sample and reverse transcribed into cDNA to serve as template. Sourced from immuneACCESS, this table was stored by TCRdb with only in-frame sequences that have V and J called. A share of the clones is absent; for the studies checked, an unresolved V gene accounts for under half, and the remainder has no known explanation. For this sample the table gives 150,000 or so clones, of which about 89% were detected only once. More than 13% of the sample is held by the ten biggest clonotypes. The starting material was CD8+ T cells sorted from blood, obtained at week 0. These receptors were taken from a human donor with alopecia areata.

The chain has TRBV10-3 and TRBJ2-3; maybe TRBD1 (5 bases). Trimming removed 3 bases from V and 1 base from J, with 8 bases in between. Per germline, CDR1 ENHRY and CDR2 SYGVKD. The CDR3 is 14 residues long. The CDR3 sequence: CAISEDRRTDTQYF. DNA of the CDR3: TGTGCCATCAGTGAAGACAGACGCACAGATACGCAGTATTTT.

The chain is built from TRBV7-8 and TRBJ2-5, with 7 bases matching TRBD2. The CDR3 sequence is 15 residues long. Per germline, CDR1 SGHVS and CDR2 FQNEAQ. With V trimmed by 3 bases and J by 2 bases, 6 bases remained unmatched. The CDR3 here is CASSFERGSQETQYF. The CDR3 DNA reads as TGTGCCAGCAGCTTCGAGCGGGGAAGTCAAGAGACCCAGTACTTC.

The chain uses TRBV2 and TRBJ1-2; D is uncertain. The CDR3 consists of 15 residues. Looked up from germline, CDR1 is SNHLY and CDR2 is FYNNEI. V lost 6 bases, J lost 2 bases, and 16 bases lay in between. The CDR3 sequence is CASRYYRDLNYGYTF. The CDR3 DNA follows: TGTGCCAGCAGGTATTACCGGGATTTGAACTATGGCTACACCTTC.

V gene TRBV7-9 combines with J gene TRBJ2-3, with D uncertain. Per the germline V gene, CDR1 is SEHNR and CDR2 is FQNEAQ (reference sequence). This CDR3 has 13 amino acids. V gave up 8 bases and J gave up 2 bases, with 11 bases separating them. In DNA, the CDR3 is TGTGCCAGCGCGCCGTCAAACACAGATACGCAGTATTTT. It codes for CASAPSNTDTQYF.

This sequence joins TRBV5-1 and TRBJ2-7, with 7 bases lining up with TRBD1. The V gene's germline CDR1 is SGHRS and CDR2 YFSETQ. With V trimmed by 4 bases and J by 1 base, 8 bases remained unmatched. The CDR3 has 15 residues. CDR3 nucleotides: TGCGCCAGCAGCCTGTGGGACAGAGGATCCTACGAGCAGTACTTC. Translated: CASSLWDRGSYEQYF.

The gene calls are TRBV29-1 and TRBJ1-2; 12 nucleotides match TRBD1. Germline V gene data show CDR1 as SQVTM and CDR2 as ANQGSEA. V gave up 5 bases and J gave up 4 bases; unmatched junction bases: 2. The CDR3 sequence is 13 residues long. This CDR3 is CSVRDRGPYGYTF. The DNA of the CDR3 is TGCAGCGTTCGGGACAGGGGGCCCTATGGCTACACCTTC.

This clone has just one count. This chain links TRBV7-3 with TRBJ1-1; no reliable D call. Per the germline V gene, CDR1 is SGHTA and CDR2 is FQGTGA. There are 13 residues in the CDR3. Between the trimmed V and J ends, which lost 2 bases and 6 bases, there was a span of 10 bases. The CDR3 loop reads CASSLAKNSEAFF. Written as DNA, the CDR3 is TGTGCCAGCAGCTTAGCGAAAAACTCTGAAGCTTTCTTT.

V is TRBV7-3 and J is TRBJ2-2; 7 bases are a match to TRBD2. Trimming at V came to 0 bases and at J to 7 bases, leaving 8 bases not matched to a gene. There are 16 residues in the CDR3. CDR1 and CDR2 from the germline V gene are SGHTA and FQGTGA. The CDR3 DNA is TGTGCCAGCAGCTTAACCTCGGGGCTAGCGGACGGGGAGCTGTTTTTT. The encoded protein is CASSLTSGLADGELFF.

This chain connects TRBV14 to TRBJ2-7, with 10 bases matching TRBD1. The CDR3 has 16 amino acids. Germline V gene lookup returns CDR1 SGHDN and CDR2 FVKESK. J lost 3 bases, V lost 2 bases, and 7 bases had no gene match. Here the CDR3 DNA reads TGTGCCAGCAGCCAAACGGGACAGGGGACGAACTACGAGCAGTACTTC. This encodes CASSQTGQGTNYEQYF.

J is TRBJ2-1 and V is TRBV6-5; D may correspond to TRBD1 or TRBD2 (5 bases each). This CDR3 comprises 15 residues. Per the germline V gene, CDR1 is MNHEY and CDR2 is SVGAGI. V was cut by 0 bases and J by 6 bases, with 12 bases left in between. The CDR3 DNA reads TGTGCCAGCAGTTACTCGGGGGACCAACCCAATGAGCAGTTCTTC. This gives the protein CASSYSGDQPNEQFF.

The chain carries TRBV29-1 and TRBJ1-2; 7 positions match TRBD1. Germline-derived CDR1 and CDR2 are SQVTM and ANQGSEA. The CDR3 runs to 12 residues. The V and J ends lost 2 bases and 6 bases, in that order; junction bases with no gene match: 3. DNA for the CDR3: TGCAGCGTTGAACAGGGGGACGATGGCTACACCTTC. It translates to CSVEQGDDGYTF.

The chain links TRBV4-1 to TRBJ1-4; possibly TRBD1 for D (6 bases). Per the germline V gene, CDR1 is MGHRA and CDR2 is YSYEKL. V lost 1 base to trimming and J lost 4 bases, with 13 bases between them. The CDR3 contains 16 residues. In nucleotides, the CDR3 is TGCGCCAGCAGCCAAGTCACAGGGAGCAATAATGAAAAACTGTTTTTT. Its translation is CASSQVTGSNNEKLFF.

This chain connects TRBV9 to TRBJ1-2, with 7 bases lining up with TRBD1. V shed 0 bases and J 7 bases; nucleotides not matched to a gene: 6. CDR3 size: 14 residues. CDR1 and CDR2 (germline): SGDLS, YYNGEE. The CDR3 DNA follows: TGTGCCAGCAGCGTAGTTGAGGGGGCGATTGGCTACACCTTC. Translation gives CASSVVEGAIGYTF. The full variable domain, completed using reference TRBV9 and TRBJ1-2, is DSGVTQTPKHLITATGQRVTLRCSPRSGDLSVYWYQQSLDQGLQFLIQYYNGEERAKGNILERFSAQQFPDLHSELNLSSLELGDSALYFCASSVVEGAIGYTFGSGTRLTVV.

The rearrangement joins TRBV29-1 to TRBJ2-7; D gene ambiguous. The germline V and J ends were trimmed by 6 bases and 1 base, with 10 bases remaining between them. This CDR3 contains 12 residues. Germline V gives CDR1 SQVTM, CDR2 ANQGSEA. The CDR3: CSVTDPSYEQYF. The DNA of the CDR3 is TGCAGCGTGACGGACCCATCCTACGAGCAGTACTTC.

The V call is TRBV12-5, the J call TRBJ2-1, with D unresolved. V was cut by 3 bases and J by 7 bases, with 4 bases left in between. Germline lookup yields CDR1 LGHNT and CDR2 FRNRAP. The CDR3 has 11 amino acids. CDR3 loop: CASGFGNEQFF. CDR3 nucleotide sequence: TGTGCTAGTGGTTTCGGGAATGAGCAGTTCTTC.

The chain links TRBV5-6 to TRBJ2-7; no definite D call. Trimming took 4 bases from V and 3 from J, leaving 11 bases between them. CDR3 length equals 13 residues. Germline CDR1 and CDR2: SGHDT and YYEEEE. CDR3 protein: CASSGPEGYEQYF. CDR3 nucleotides: TGTGCCAGCAGCGGTCCGGAAGGCTACGAGCAGTACTTC.

Concerning this clone itself: Its ends do not fully match the called genes, so a read error is possible. V usage is TRBV10-3 and J usage is TRBJ2-1; the D is unclear. The CDR3 sequence is 13 residues long. Germline V gives CDR1 ENHRY, CDR2 SYGVKD. The CDR3 DNA reads as TGTGCCAGCAGTGACACGGCTAACAATGAGCAGTTCTTC. Its translation: CASSDTANNEQFF.

The J gene is TRBJ2-3, the V gene TRBV11-3, with D tentatively TRBD2 (5 bases). The CDR3 is 16 amino acids. Trimming took off 4 bases at V and 2 bases at J, with 16 bases between the two ends. The germline V gene encodes CDR1 SGHNT and CDR2 YENEEA. The CDR3 loop reads CASSSYSRDATDTQYF. CDR3 bases: TGTGCCAGCAGCTCATATTCCCGGGATGCCACAGATACGCAGTATTTT.

The rearrangement joins TRBV18 to TRBJ2-7; D not resolved. Trimming cost V 3 bases and J 6 bases, with 9 bases left between them. The CDR3 sequence is 12 residues long. Per germline, CDR1 KGHSH and CDR2 LQKENI. CDR3 protein: CASSPRPAEQYF. The CDR3 DNA sequence: TGTGCCAGCTCACCCCGGCCCGCCGAGCAGTACTTC.

Worth noting for this clone: At one end the junction does not follow the germline gene, possibly because of a read error. The CDR3 spells CASSARTGGSGGLFF. The DNA for the CDR3 is TGTGCCAGCAGTGCCCGGACAGGGGGAAGCGGGGGGCTGTTTTTT. The V and J genes are TRBV27 and TRBJ2-2; 10 nucleotides line up with TRBD1. The CDR3 sequence is 15 residues long. Germline CDR1 MNHEY, CDR2 SMNVEV (reference sequence).

This clone was seen once. J is TRBJ2-7 and V is TRBV6-1; 7 bases agree with TRBD1. Germline V gene lookup returns CDR1 MNHNS and CDR2 SASEGT. The CDR3 covers 15 residues. Unmatched junction bases numbered 6, after V lost 2 bases and J lost 2 bases. CDR3 in amino acids: CASSESTGLPYEQYF. DNA of the CDR3: TGTGCCAGCAGTGAATCGACAGGGCTACCCTACGAGCAGTACTTC.

This clone was observed a handful of times. J is TRBJ2-7 and V is TRBV7-8; 13 nucleotides line up with TRBD2. The CDR3 covers 15 residues. Germline V gene lookup returns CDR1 SGHVS and CDR2 FQNEAQ. J lost 3 bases, V lost 1 base, and 0 bases had no gene match. CDR3 sequence reads: CASSLGTSGSYEQYF. The DNA for the CDR3 is TGTGCCAGCAGCTTAGGGACTAGCGGGAGCTACGAGCAGTACTTC.

This clone has only a few counts. Here the CDR3 reads CSVEDDRHTEAFF. CDR3 sequence (DNA): TGCAGCGTTGAAGATGATCGGCACACTGAAGCTTTCTTT. J is TRBJ1-1 and V is TRBV29-1, with unresolved D. V gave up 0 bases and J gave up 3 bases, with 8 bases separating them. CDR1 SQVTM and CDR2 ANQGSEA come from the germline V gene. The CDR3 sequence is 13 residues long.

The rearrangement links TRBV29-1 to TRBJ2-1; possibly TRBD2 for D (5 bases). The germline V and J ends were trimmed by 1 base and 0 bases, with 10 bases remaining between them. This CDR3 contains 15 residues. Germline-derived CDR1 and CDR2 are SQVTM and ANQGSEA. CDR3 bases: TGCAGCGTTGAAGGGACTCCCGGCTCCTACAATGAGCAGTTCTTC. Translated, it gives CSVEGTPGSYNEQFF.

This clone has only a few counts. The chain is built from TRBV6-5 and TRBJ2-1; D is unresolved. This CDR3 has 13 residues. In germline, CDR1 is MNHEY, CDR2 SVGAGI. V lost 0 bases and J 10 bases, leaving 10 bases between the germline ends. As DNA, the CDR3 is TGTGCCAGCAGTTACTCGATCGATGGGGAGCAGTTCTTC. Translated, it gives CASSYSIDGEQFF.

V is TRBV30 and J is TRBJ2-7; the D is unclear. The CDR3 has 13 residues. Germline CDR1 and CDR2: GTSNPN and SVGIG (reference sequence). With 0 bases removed from V and 5 bases from J, the gap between germline ends came to 11 bases. CDR3 region: CAWSVTEADEQYF. CDR3 coding DNA: TGTGCCTGGAGTGTAACCGAGGCAGACGAGCAGTACTTC.

In regard to this clone: The junction departs from germline at one end; a sequencing error may be responsible. This chain connects TRBV27 to TRBJ2-1; tentatively, D is TRBD1 (6 bases). Germline V gene data show CDR1 as MNHEY and CDR2 as SMNVEV (reference sequence). This CDR3 spans 12 amino acids. The CDR3 sequence is CTSSSTGNEQFF. Written as DNA, the CDR3 is TGTACCAGCAGTTCGACAGGCAATGAGCAGTTCTTC.